Below are 4 T cell receptor beta chains sequenced from a single sample in a study of Graves' ophthalmopathy and Graves' hyperthyroidism. Amplification of TCR beta CDR3 regions used RNA transcripts. HTBI primers served in a first-round RT-PCR, which a second-round multiplex PCR followed. MiXCR, run by TCRdb on the multiplex PCR reads, gives a single entry per CDR3 protein. The sample yields about 550,000 distinct CDR3 sequences, under 45% seen once. The sequenced sample was peripheral blood or thyroid tissue (not recorded which). These receptor sequences come from an adult man with Graves' hyperthyroidism.

The sample holds many counts of this clonotype. The chain has TRBV5-1 and TRBJ2-5, with 10 bases fitting TRBD2. After removal of 0 bases from V and 2 bases from J, the junction contained 4 bases not matched to a gene. This CDR3 comprises 16 residues. In germline, CDR1 is SGHRS, CDR2 YFSETQ. CDR3: CASSLAPAGGQETQYF. The CDR3 DNA is TGCGCCAGCAGCTTGGCCCCAGCGGGAGGGCAAGAGACCCAGTACTTC.

This clonotype has at least ten counts. V usage is TRBV24-1 and J usage is TRBJ1-5; D perhaps matches TRBD1 (6 bases). This CDR3 contains 16 residues. Germline V gene sequence: CDR1 KGHDR, CDR2 SFDVKD. Trimming cost V 4 bases and J 5 bases, with 17 bases left between them. In DNA, the CDR3 is TGTGCCACCAGTGACTCCGGGAAGGGGGGCGATCAGCCCCAGCATTTT. Residues: CATSDSGKGGDQPQHF.

V and J are TRBV15 and TRBJ2-5; TRBD2 aligns across 9 bases. This CDR3 has 15 amino acids. Looked up from germline, CDR1 is LNHNV and CDR2 is YYDKDF (reference sequence). Trimming removed 5 bases from V and 4 bases from J; junction bases left unmatched: 8. CDR3 in DNA: TGTGCCACCAGCGCCCGACTAGCGGTCGGAGAGACCCAGTACTTC. It is translated as CATSARLAVGETQYF.

V and J are TRBV20-1 and TRBJ2-1, with D maybe TRBD2 (7 bases). The CDR3 is made up of 16 amino acids. Germline V CDR1 and CDR2: DFQATT, SNEGSKA (reference sequence). Between the trimmed V and J ends, which lost 3 bases and 12 bases, there was a span of 27 bases. CDR3 bases: TGCAGTGCTAGGCATCCTCGGGGGGCCAGGATGGATACGCAGTTCTTC. This sequence encodes CSARHPRGARMDTQFF.